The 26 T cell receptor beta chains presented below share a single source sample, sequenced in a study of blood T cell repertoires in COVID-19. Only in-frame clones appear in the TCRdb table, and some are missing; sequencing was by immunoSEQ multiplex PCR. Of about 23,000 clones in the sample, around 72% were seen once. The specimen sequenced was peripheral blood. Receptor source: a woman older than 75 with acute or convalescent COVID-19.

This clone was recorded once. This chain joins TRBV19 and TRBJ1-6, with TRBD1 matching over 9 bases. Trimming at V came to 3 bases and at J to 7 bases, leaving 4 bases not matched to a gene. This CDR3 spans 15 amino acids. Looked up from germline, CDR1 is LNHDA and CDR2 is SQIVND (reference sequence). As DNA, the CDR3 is TGTGCCAGTAGTATTCACGGGACAGGGAATTCACCCCTCCACTTT. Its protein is CASSIHGTGNSPLHF.

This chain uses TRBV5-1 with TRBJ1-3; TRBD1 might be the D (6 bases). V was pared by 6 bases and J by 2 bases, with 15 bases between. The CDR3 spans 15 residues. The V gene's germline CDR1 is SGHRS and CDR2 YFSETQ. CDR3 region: CASTDSPQPGNTIYF. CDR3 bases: TGCGCCAGCACGGACAGCCCTCAACCTGGAAACACCATATATTTT.

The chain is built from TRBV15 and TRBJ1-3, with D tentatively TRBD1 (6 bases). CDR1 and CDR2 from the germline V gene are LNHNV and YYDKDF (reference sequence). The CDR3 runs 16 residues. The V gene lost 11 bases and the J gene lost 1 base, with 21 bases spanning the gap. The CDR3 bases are TGTGCCCCACCTCGGTCGGGGGGCGGTTCTGGAAACACCATATATTTT. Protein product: CAPPRSGGGSGNTIYF.

Here the CDR3 reads CASSQGVARYNEQFF. In DNA, the CDR3 is TGTGCCAGCAGCCAAGGGGTAGCGAGGTACAATGAGCAGTTCTTC. This chain connects TRBV3-1 (or the pseudogene TRBV3-2) to TRBJ2-1; D possibly corresponds to TRBD2 (5 bases). Trimming took 1 base from V and 4 from J, leaving 11 bases between them. Germline assignment: CDR1 LGHDT and CDR2 YNNKEL (reference sequence). This CDR3 comprises 15 residues.

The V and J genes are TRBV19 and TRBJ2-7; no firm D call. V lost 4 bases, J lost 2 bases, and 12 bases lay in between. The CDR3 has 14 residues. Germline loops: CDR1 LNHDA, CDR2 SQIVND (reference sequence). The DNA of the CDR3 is TGTGCCAGTAGTACCCCGGGTCTAACCTACGAGCAGTACTTC. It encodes CASSTPGLTYEQYF.

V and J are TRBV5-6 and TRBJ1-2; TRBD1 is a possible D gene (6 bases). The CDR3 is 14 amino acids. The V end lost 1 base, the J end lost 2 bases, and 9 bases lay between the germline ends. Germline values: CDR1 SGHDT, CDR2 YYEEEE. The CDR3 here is CASSLTGINYGYTF. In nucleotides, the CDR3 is TGTGCCAGCAGCTTGACAGGGATCAACTATGGCTACACCTTC. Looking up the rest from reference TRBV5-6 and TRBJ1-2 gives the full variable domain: DAGVTQSPTHLIKTRGQQVTLRCSPKSGHDTVSWYQQALGQGPQFIFQYYEEEERQRGNFPDRFSGHQFPNYSSELNVNALLLGDSALYLCASSLTGINYGYTFGSGTRLTVV.

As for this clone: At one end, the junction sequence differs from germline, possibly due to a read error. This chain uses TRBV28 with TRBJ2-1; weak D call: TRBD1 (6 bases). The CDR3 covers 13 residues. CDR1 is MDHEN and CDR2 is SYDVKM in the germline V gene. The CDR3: CASRGDIYDEQFF. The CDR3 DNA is TGTGCCAGCAGGGGGGACATCTACGATGAGCAGTTCTTC. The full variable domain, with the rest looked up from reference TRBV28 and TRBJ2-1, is DVKVTQSSRYLVKRTGEKVFLECVQDMDHENMFWYRQDPGLGLRLIYFSYDVKMKEKGDIPEGYSVSREKKERFSLILESASTNQTSMYLCASRGDIYDEQFFGPGTRLTVL.

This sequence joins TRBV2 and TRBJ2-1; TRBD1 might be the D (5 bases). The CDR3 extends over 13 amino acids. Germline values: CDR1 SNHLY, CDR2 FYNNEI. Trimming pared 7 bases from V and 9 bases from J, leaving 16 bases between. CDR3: CASKDNADGEQFF. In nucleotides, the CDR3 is TGTGCCAGCAAGGACAACGCGGACGGTGAGCAGTTCTTC.

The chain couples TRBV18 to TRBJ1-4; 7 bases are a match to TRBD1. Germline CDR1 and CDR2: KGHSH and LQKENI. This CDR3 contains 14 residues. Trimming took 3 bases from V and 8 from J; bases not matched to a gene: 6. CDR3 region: CASSPGQVQEKLFF. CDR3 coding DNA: TGTGCCAGCTCACCCGGACAGGTTCAGGAAAAACTGTTTTTT.

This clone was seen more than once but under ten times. In nucleotides, the CDR3 is TGTGCCAGCAGCGGAACGAGGGGGCAGCCCCAGCATTTT. As protein: CASSGTRGQPQHF. This rearrangement joins TRBV28 to TRBJ1-5; D is perhaps TRBD1 (6 bases). CDR1 is MDHEN and CDR2 is SYDVKM in the germline V gene. The CDR3 sequence is 13 residues long. V shed 6 bases and J shed 7 bases, with 13 bases lying between them.

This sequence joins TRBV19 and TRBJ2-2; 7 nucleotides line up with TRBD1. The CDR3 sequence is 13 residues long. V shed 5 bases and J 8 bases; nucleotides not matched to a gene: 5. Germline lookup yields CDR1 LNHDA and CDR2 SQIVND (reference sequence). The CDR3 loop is CASSPYRGGELFF. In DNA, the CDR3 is TGTGCCAGTAGTCCATACAGGGGAGGGGAGCTGTTTTTT.

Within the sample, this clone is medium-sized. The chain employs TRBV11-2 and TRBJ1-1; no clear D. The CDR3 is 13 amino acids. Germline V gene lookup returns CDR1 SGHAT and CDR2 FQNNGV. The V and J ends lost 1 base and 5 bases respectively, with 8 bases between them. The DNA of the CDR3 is TGTGCCAGCAGCTTAGGTACGGGAACTGAAGCTTTCTTT. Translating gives CASSLGTGTEAFF.

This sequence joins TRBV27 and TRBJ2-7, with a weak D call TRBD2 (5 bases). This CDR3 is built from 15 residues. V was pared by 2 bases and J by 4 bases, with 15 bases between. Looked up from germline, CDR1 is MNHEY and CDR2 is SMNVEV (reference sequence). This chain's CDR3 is CASSLGIDYEYEQYF. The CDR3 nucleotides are TGTGCCAGCAGTTTAGGGATTGACTACGAATACGAGCAGTACTTC.

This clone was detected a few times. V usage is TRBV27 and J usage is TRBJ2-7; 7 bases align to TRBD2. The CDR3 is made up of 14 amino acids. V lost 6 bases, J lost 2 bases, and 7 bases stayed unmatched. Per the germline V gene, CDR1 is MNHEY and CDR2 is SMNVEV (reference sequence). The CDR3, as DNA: TGTGCCAGCAGCCTGGGGGGGACCACCTACGAGCAGTACTTC. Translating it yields CASSLGGTTYEQYF.

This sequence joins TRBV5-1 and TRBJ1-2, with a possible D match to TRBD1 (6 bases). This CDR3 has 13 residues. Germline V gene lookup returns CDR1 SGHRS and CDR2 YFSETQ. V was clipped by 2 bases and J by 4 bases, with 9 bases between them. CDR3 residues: CASSLGGSYGYTF. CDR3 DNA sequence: TGCGCCAGCAGCTTAGGGGGTTCCTATGGCTACACCTTC.

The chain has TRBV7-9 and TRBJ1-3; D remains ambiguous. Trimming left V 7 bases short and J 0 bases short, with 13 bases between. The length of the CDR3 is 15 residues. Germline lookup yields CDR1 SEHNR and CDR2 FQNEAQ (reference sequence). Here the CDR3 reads CASTSQAASGNTIYF. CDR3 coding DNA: TGTGCCAGCACCTCCCAGGCAGCCTCTGGAAACACCATATATTTT.

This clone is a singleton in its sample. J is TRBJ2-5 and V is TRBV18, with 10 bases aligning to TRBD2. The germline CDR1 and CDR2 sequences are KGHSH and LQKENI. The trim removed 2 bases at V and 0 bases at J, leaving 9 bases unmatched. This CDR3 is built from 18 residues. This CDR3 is CASSPSSGGAQYQETQYF. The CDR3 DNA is TGTGCCAGCTCACCATCCAGCGGGGGGGCCCAGTACCAAGAGACCCAGTACTTC.

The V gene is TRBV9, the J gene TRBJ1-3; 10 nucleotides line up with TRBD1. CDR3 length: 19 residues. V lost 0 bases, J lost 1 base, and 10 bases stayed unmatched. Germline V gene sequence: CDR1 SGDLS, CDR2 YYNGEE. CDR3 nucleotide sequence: TGTGCCAGCAGCGTAGCGCTACGGACAGGGGGAGGGTCTGGAAACACCATATATTTT. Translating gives CASSVALRTGGGSGNTIYF. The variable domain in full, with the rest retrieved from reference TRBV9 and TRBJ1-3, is DSGVTQTPKHLITATGQRVTLRCSPRSGDLSVYWYQQSLDQGLQFLIQYYNGEERAKGNILERFSAQQFPDLHSELNLSSLELGDSALYFCASSVALRTGGGSGNTIYFGEGSWLTVV.

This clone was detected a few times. Here the CDR3 reads CASSTPTGGDIQYF. Here the CDR3 DNA reads TGTGCCAGCAGCACACCGACAGGGGGGGACATTCAGTACTTC. The rearrangement uses TRBV7-2 and TRBJ2-4; TRBD1 aligns across 9 bases. The V and J ends lost 5 bases and 8 bases, in that order; junction bases with no gene match: 7. This CDR3 has 14 amino acids. The germline gives CDR1 SGHTA, CDR2 FQGNSA.

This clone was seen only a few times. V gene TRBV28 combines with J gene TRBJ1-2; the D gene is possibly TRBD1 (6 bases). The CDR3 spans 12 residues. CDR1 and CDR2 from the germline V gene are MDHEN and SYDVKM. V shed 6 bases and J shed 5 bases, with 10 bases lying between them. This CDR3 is CASRQGGYGYTF. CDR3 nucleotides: TGTGCCAGCAGACAGGGAGGGTATGGCTACACCTTC.

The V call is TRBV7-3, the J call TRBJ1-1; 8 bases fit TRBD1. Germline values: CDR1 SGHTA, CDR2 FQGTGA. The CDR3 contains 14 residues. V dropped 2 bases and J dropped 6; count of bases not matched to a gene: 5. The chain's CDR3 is CASSLAGGFAEAFF. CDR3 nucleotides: TGTGCCAGCAGCTTAGCAGGGGGCTTCGCTGAAGCTTTCTTT.

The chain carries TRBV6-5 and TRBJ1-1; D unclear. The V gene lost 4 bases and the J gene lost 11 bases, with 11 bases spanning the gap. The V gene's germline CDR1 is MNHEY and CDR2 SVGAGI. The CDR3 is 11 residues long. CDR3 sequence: CASSSPRDAFF. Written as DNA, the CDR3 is TGTGCCAGCAGTTCCCCGCGGGATGCTTTCTTT.

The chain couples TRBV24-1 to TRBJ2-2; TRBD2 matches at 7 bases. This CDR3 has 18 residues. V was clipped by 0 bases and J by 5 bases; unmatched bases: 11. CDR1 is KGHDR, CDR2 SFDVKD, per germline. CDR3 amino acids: CATSDLPLAGERTGELFF. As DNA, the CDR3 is TGTGCCACCAGTGATTTGCCCCTTGCGGGAGAGAGAACCGGGGAGCTGTTTTTT.

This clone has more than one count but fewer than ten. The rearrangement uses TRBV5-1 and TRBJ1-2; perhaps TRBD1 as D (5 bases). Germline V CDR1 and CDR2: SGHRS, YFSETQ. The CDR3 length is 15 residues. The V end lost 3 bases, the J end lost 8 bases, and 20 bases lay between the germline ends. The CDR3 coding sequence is TGCGCCAGCAGCTCCACCCCAGACAGCGACGCGGGCTACACCTTC. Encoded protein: CASSSTPDSDAGYTF.

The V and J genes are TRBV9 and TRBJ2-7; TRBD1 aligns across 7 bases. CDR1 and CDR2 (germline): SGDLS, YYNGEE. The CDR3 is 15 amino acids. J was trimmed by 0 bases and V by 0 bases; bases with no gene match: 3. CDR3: CASSVARGLSYEQYF. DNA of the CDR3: TGTGCCAGCAGCGTAGCGAGGGGGCTCTCCTACGAGCAGTACTTC. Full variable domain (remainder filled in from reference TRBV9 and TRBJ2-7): DSGVTQTPKHLITATGQRVTLRCSPRSGDLSVYWYQQSLDQGLQFLIQYYNGEERAKGNILERFSAQQFPDLHSELNLSSLELGDSALYFCASSVARGLSYEQYFGPGTRLTVT.

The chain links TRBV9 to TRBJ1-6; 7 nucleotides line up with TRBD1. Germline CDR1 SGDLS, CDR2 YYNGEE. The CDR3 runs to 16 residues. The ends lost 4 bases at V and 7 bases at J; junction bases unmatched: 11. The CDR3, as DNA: TGTGCCAGCAGCCGGGACAGCTCCACTAGAAATTCACCCCTCCACTTT. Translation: CASSRDSSTRNSPLHF.